The clone carrying this T cell receptor beta chain occurred many times. The antigen remains undetermined. The CDR3 has 20 amino acids. With 6 bases removed from V and 5 bases from J, the gap between germline ends came to 34 bases. The V gene's germline CDR1 is MDHEN and CDR2 SYDVKM. TCR beta CDR3 regions were amplified from RNA transcripts. Carried out on the TCR CDR3, a first-round RT-PCR used the HTBI primer set. TCRdb itself ran the multiplex PCR reads through MiXCR, one entry per CDR3 protein. The profile shows approximately 370,000 distinct CDR3 sequences, about 17% of them singletons. Patients between 18 and 65 years old had hyperthyroidism, newly diagnosed and lasting under 2 months. The record originates from a study of T cells in Graves' hyperthyroidism and ophthalmopathy. The wider study: Any treatment followed the collection of peripheral blood at initial diagnosis.

Study-wide findings and caveats: Most clonotypes that expanded in the thyroid above 0.001 also showed up in blood.

V is TRBV28 and J is TRBJ2-5; D gene ambiguous. This clonotype was sampled from a woman aged 30 to 39 with Graves' hyperthyroidism that later progressed to Graves' ophthalmopathy. The material sequenced was blood. The CDR3 loop reads CASSPRKDLTSRPYTETQYF. CDR3 bases: TGTGCCAGCAGCCCGAGAAAGGACCTCACATCAAGGCCCTACACGGAGACCCAGTACTTC.